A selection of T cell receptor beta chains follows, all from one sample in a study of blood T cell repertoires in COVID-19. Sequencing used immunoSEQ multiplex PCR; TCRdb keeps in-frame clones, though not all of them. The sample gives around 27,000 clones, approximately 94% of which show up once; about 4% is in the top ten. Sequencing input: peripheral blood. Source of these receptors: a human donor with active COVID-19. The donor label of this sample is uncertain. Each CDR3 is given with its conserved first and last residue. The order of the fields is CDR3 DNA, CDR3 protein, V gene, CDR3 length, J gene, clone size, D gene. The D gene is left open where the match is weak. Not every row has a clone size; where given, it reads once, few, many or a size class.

cdr3_nt: TGTGCCAGTAGGGGTCTAGCGGACACCGGGGAGCTGTTTTTT
cdr3_aa: CASRGLADTGELFF
v_call: TRBV19
cdr3_length: 14
j_call: TRBJ2-2
clone_size: -
d_call: TRBD2

cdr3_nt: TGTGCCAGCAGCATCGGGGTCTTAGGCACCGGGGAGCTGTTTTTT
cdr3_aa: CASSIGVLGTGELFF
v_call: TRBV11-3
cdr3_length: 15
j_call: TRBJ2-2
clone_size: once
d_call: -

cdr3_nt: TGTGCCACCAGCAGAGACCGGGGGTTAGGCTACACCTTC
cdr3_aa: CATSRDRGLGYTF
v_call: TRBV15
cdr3_length: 13
j_call: TRBJ1-2
clone_size: once
d_call: -

cdr3_nt: TGCGCCAGCAGCCAAGTAACAGTGAATGAAAAACTGTTTTTT
cdr3_aa: CASSQVTVNEKLFF
v_call: TRBV4-1
cdr3_length: 14
j_call: TRBJ1-4
clone_size: -
d_call: -

cdr3_nt: TGTGCCAGCAGTAAACAACAGGGAAGCAATCAGCCCCAGCATTTT
cdr3_aa: CASSKQQGSNQPQHF
v_call: TRBV6-5
cdr3_length: 15
j_call: TRBJ1-5
clone_size: -
d_call: -

cdr3_nt: TGCGCCAGCAGCCAAGCTGGGAGGACTGCGCAATTAGAGACCCAGTACTTC
cdr3_aa: CASSQAGRTAQLETQYF
v_call: TRBV4-1
cdr3_length: 17
j_call: TRBJ2-5
clone_size: -
d_call: -

cdr3_nt: TGCGCCAGCAGCTCAGGTCGCGGGAGTAACACCGGGGAGCTGTTTTTT
cdr3_aa: CASSSGRGSNTGELFF
v_call: TRBV5-1
cdr3_length: 16
j_call: TRBJ2-2
clone_size: -
d_call: TRBD2

cdr3_nt: TGTGCCAGTCGCGGGGCAGTAGCCAAAAACATTCAGTACTTC
cdr3_aa: CASRGAVAKNIQYF
v_call: TRBV19
cdr3_length: 14
j_call: TRBJ2-4
clone_size: -
d_call: -

cdr3_nt: TGTGCCAGCAGCTTAGACTGGGACAGGAGAACCTACGAGCAGTACTTC
cdr3_aa: CASSLDWDRRTYEQYF
v_call: TRBV7-9
cdr3_length: 16
j_call: TRBJ2-7
clone_size: once
d_call: TRBD1

cdr3_nt: TGTGCCAGCAGCCCAAGTCCCCCCCGGGGGGCACTCAAAAACATTCAGTACTTC
cdr3_aa: CASSPSPPRGALKNIQYF
v_call: TRBV7-8
cdr3_length: 18
j_call: TRBJ2-4
clone_size: -
d_call: -

cdr3_nt: TGTGCCACCAGTGCGAGGGACAGGGGTGCCTACAATGAGCAGTTCTTC
cdr3_aa: CATSARDRGAYNEQFF
v_call: TRBV24-1
cdr3_length: 16
j_call: TRBJ2-1
clone_size: -
d_call: TRBD1

cdr3_nt: TGTGCCAGCAGTTACCTGAGGACAGGGGGCACTGAAGCTTTCTTT
cdr3_aa: CASSYLRTGGTEAFF
v_call: TRBV6-6
cdr3_length: 15
j_call: TRBJ1-1
clone_size: -
d_call: TRBD1

cdr3_nt: TGCGCCAGCAGCTTGGCAGGTGGCGAGCAGTACTTC
cdr3_aa: CASSLAGGEQYF
v_call: TRBV5-1
cdr3_length: 12
j_call: TRBJ2-7
clone_size: -
d_call: -

cdr3_nt: TGTGCCTGGGAGACAGGGGGCTCGGGCGCTTTCTTT
cdr3_aa: CAWETGGSGAFF
v_call: TRBV30
cdr3_length: 12
j_call: TRBJ1-1
clone_size: -
d_call: TRBD1

cdr3_nt: TGTGCCAGCAGTCCCAGGGGGCGCCGGGGCAATCAGCCCCAGCATTTT
cdr3_aa: CASSPRGRRGNQPQHF
v_call: TRBV28
cdr3_length: 16
j_call: TRBJ1-5
clone_size: few
d_call: TRBD1

cdr3_nt: TGTGCCAGCAGTGCCCCTGCCGTTAGCGGGAACAGTCCAATTAATGAGCAGTTCTTC
cdr3_aa: CASSAPAVSGNSPINEQFF
v_call: TRBV6-1
cdr3_length: 19
j_call: TRBJ2-1
clone_size: -
d_call: TRBD2

cdr3_nt: TGTGCCAGCACCTCACATACCTACGAGCAGTACTTC
cdr3_aa: CASTSHTYEQYF
v_call: TRBV6-5
cdr3_length: 12
j_call: TRBJ2-7
clone_size: -
d_call: -

cdr3_nt: TGCGCCAGCAGCCTAGGACTCGGAGGAGATAATTCACCCCTCCACTTT
cdr3_aa: CASSLGLGGDNSPLHF
v_call: TRBV4-3
cdr3_length: 16
j_call: TRBJ1-6
clone_size: -
d_call: -

cdr3_nt: TGTGCCAGCGGGGGACAGGGGGCCTTGACCTACGAGCAGTACTTC
cdr3_aa: CASGGQGALTYEQYF
v_call: TRBV6-5
cdr3_length: 15
j_call: TRBJ2-7
clone_size: -
d_call: TRBD1

cdr3_nt: TGCAGCGTTGAAGATCTCCCAGGGGGCGAGCAGTACTTC
cdr3_aa: CSVEDLPGGEQYF
v_call: TRBV29-1
cdr3_length: 13
j_call: TRBJ2-7
clone_size: -
d_call: TRBD1

cdr3_nt: TGTGCCATCAGTGAGTCTTGGACAGGATCCCTTAACTATGGCTACACCTTC
cdr3_aa: CAISESWTGSLNYGYTF
v_call: TRBV10-3
cdr3_length: 17
j_call: TRBJ1-2
clone_size: -
d_call: TRBD1

cdr3_nt: TGTGCCAGTAGTATTGGTAGGAGGTACGAGCAGTACTTC
cdr3_aa: CASSIGRRYEQYF
v_call: TRBV19
cdr3_length: 13
j_call: TRBJ2-7
clone_size: -
d_call: -

cdr3_nt: TGTGCCAGCAGCCCGGGACAGCAATATGGCTACACCTTC
cdr3_aa: CASSPGQQYGYTF
v_call: TRBV7-2
cdr3_length: 13
j_call: TRBJ1-2
clone_size: -
d_call: TRBD1

cdr3_nt: TGTGCCAGCAGCTTGGGACAGGGCCTCCAGGAAAAACTGTTTTTT
cdr3_aa: CASSLGQGLQEKLFF
v_call: TRBV7-9
cdr3_length: 15
j_call: TRBJ1-4
clone_size: -
d_call: TRBD1

cdr3_nt: TGTGCCAGCAGCTTAGCCGGGACTAGCTCCTACGAGCAGTACTTC
cdr3_aa: CASSLAGTSSYEQYF
v_call: TRBV7-2
cdr3_length: 15
j_call: TRBJ2-7
clone_size: -
d_call: TRBD2

cdr3_nt: TGTGCCAGTAGTACCCCTCCGGCGGGGGGGCTGGTCGGGGAGCTGTTTTTT
cdr3_aa: CASSTPPAGGLVGELFF
v_call: TRBV19
cdr3_length: 17
j_call: TRBJ2-2
clone_size: -
d_call: TRBD2

cdr3_nt: TGCGCCAGCAGTGACTATGGGACAGATGAAGCTTTCTTT
cdr3_aa: CASSDYGTDEAFF
v_call: TRBV10-2
cdr3_length: 13
j_call: TRBJ1-1
clone_size: -
d_call: TRBD1

cdr3_nt: TGTGCCAGCAGTTCCTCTGCGTCGGGCAATCAGCCCCAGCATTTT
cdr3_aa: CASSSSASGNQPQHF
v_call: TRBV27
cdr3_length: 15
j_call: TRBJ1-5
clone_size: once
d_call: -

cdr3_nt: TGTGCCAGCTCACCACGAGGACAGTCGAACAATGAGCAGTTCTTC
cdr3_aa: CASSPRGQSNNEQFF
v_call: TRBV18
cdr3_length: 15
j_call: TRBJ2-1
clone_size: -
d_call: -

cdr3_nt: TGTGCCAGTAAAATAGAAAGGGGAAATAGCAATCAGCCCCAGCATTTT
cdr3_aa: CASKIERGNSNQPQHF
v_call: TRBV19
cdr3_length: 16
j_call: TRBJ1-5
clone_size: -
d_call: -

cdr3_nt: TGTGCCACCGGCGGGAGGACAGGGGGTTGGGCAAACACCGGGGAGCTGTTTTTT
cdr3_aa: CATGGRTGGWANTGELFF
v_call: TRBV15
cdr3_length: 18
j_call: TRBJ2-2
clone_size: -
d_call: TRBD1

cdr3_nt: TGTGCCAGCAGTACCACCGGGGTCGGCTCCTACAATGAGCAGTTCTTC
cdr3_aa: CASSTTGVGSYNEQFF
v_call: TRBV28
cdr3_length: 16
j_call: TRBJ2-1
clone_size: -
d_call: -

cdr3_nt: TGTGCCAGCAGTGGGCAGGGCACAGATACGCAGTATTTT
cdr3_aa: CASSGQGTDTQYF
v_call: TRBV2
cdr3_length: 13
j_call: TRBJ2-3
clone_size: -
d_call: -

cdr3_nt: TGCGCCAGCAGGCCGCAGGGCACTAATGAAAAACTGTTTTTT
cdr3_aa: CASRPQGTNEKLFF
v_call: TRBV5-1
cdr3_length: 14
j_call: TRBJ1-4
clone_size: -
d_call: -

cdr3_nt: TGTGCCAGCAGCCTCAGGAGGGGCTATGGCTACACCTTC
cdr3_aa: CASSLRRGYGYTF
v_call: TRBV7-8
cdr3_length: 13
j_call: TRBJ1-2
clone_size: -
d_call: -

cdr3_nt: TGTGCCAGCTCACCACTAGCCCGGGGCGGCGGGGGGGAGCAGTACTTC
cdr3_aa: CASSPLARGGGGEQYF
v_call: TRBV18
cdr3_length: 16
j_call: TRBJ2-7
clone_size: -
d_call: TRBD2

cdr3_nt: TGTGCCAGCAGCCTCGTAGCGGGAGTCAATGAGCAGTTCTTC
cdr3_aa: CASSLVAGVNEQFF
v_call: TRBV7-8
cdr3_length: 14
j_call: TRBJ2-1
clone_size: -
d_call: TRBD2

cdr3_nt: TGTGCCAGCAGCCAGAACCCATTTGGGGGGGTAAACACCGGGGAGCTGTTTTTT
cdr3_aa: CASSQNPFGGVNTGELFF
v_call: TRBV11-2
cdr3_length: 18
j_call: TRBJ2-2
clone_size: -
d_call: TRBD2

cdr3_nt: TGTGCCAGCAGCTTAGAGTGGGGGGGGGCCTATGGCTACACCTTC
cdr3_aa: CASSLEWGGAYGYTF
v_call: TRBV13
cdr3_length: 15
j_call: TRBJ1-2
clone_size: -
d_call: -

cdr3_nt: TGTGCTAGTGGTTTGGGGCAGGGGGCGCGCGGGGAGCTGTTTTTT
cdr3_aa: CASGLGQGARGELFF
v_call: TRBV12-5
cdr3_length: 15
j_call: TRBJ2-2
clone_size: -
d_call: TRBD1

cdr3_nt: TGTGCCAGCAGTTTATGGTTGACAGGGTCGAATGGCTACACCTTC
cdr3_aa: CASSLWLTGSNGYTF
v_call: TRBV28
cdr3_length: 15
j_call: TRBJ1-2
clone_size: -
d_call: TRBD1

cdr3_nt: TGTGCCACCAAGAGGGGGGGGGCCACTGAAGCTTTCTTT
cdr3_aa: CATKRGGATEAFF
v_call: TRBV6-5
cdr3_length: 13
j_call: TRBJ1-1
clone_size: -
d_call: -

cdr3_nt: TGTGCCACCGGGGTGGACACCGGGGAGCTGTTTTTT
cdr3_aa: CATGVDTGELFF
v_call: TRBV9
cdr3_length: 12
j_call: TRBJ2-2
clone_size: -
d_call: -

cdr3_nt: TGTGCCAGCAGCCAAACGGACGAGCAGTACTTC
cdr3_aa: CASSQTDEQYF
v_call: TRBV3-1/TRBV3-2
cdr3_length: 11
j_call: TRBJ2-7
clone_size: once
d_call: -

cdr3_nt: TGTGCCAGCGGGTCAGGCGCTACCTACGAGCAGTACTTC
cdr3_aa: CASGSGATYEQYF
v_call: TRBV2
cdr3_length: 13
j_call: TRBJ2-7
clone_size: -
d_call: -

cdr3_nt: TGTGCCAGCAGTTTAGGACAGGGCGAGAATGAAAAACTGTTTTTT
cdr3_aa: CASSLGQGENEKLFF
v_call: TRBV27
cdr3_length: 15
j_call: TRBJ1-4
clone_size: -
d_call: TRBD1

cdr3_nt: TGTGCCAGTAGTGTCAGGGATAGCAGGAACACCGGGGAGCTGTTTTTT
cdr3_aa: CASSVRDSRNTGELFF
v_call: TRBV19
cdr3_length: 16
j_call: TRBJ2-2
clone_size: -
d_call: -

cdr3_nt: TGTGCCAGCAGTGATCCCATTCCCCGGTTTGAAAAACTGTTTTTT
cdr3_aa: CASSDPIPRFEKLFF
v_call: TRBV6-4
cdr3_length: 15
j_call: TRBJ1-4
clone_size: -
d_call: -

cdr3_nt: TGTGCCAGCTCACCACCCGGGTCCCTGTCATTCTTC
cdr3_aa: CASSPPGSLSFF
v_call: TRBV18
cdr3_length: 12
j_call: TRBJ2-1
clone_size: -
d_call: -

cdr3_nt: TGTGCCAGCAGCGCTAACCTTAATTCACCCCTCCACTTT
cdr3_aa: CASSANLNSPLHF
v_call: TRBV7-9
cdr3_length: 13
j_call: TRBJ1-6
clone_size: -
d_call: -

cdr3_nt: TGTGCCAGTAGTATAGAGGGCAGGCCCGGACTCTATGGCTACACCTTC
cdr3_aa: CASSIEGRPGLYGYTF
v_call: TRBV19
cdr3_length: 16
j_call: TRBJ1-2
clone_size: -
d_call: -

cdr3_nt: TGTGCCAGCAGCCTGATGACAGGGGGTTCTTACGAGCAGTACTTC
cdr3_aa: CASSLMTGGSYEQYF
v_call: TRBV7-2
cdr3_length: 15
j_call: TRBJ2-7
clone_size: -
d_call: TRBD1

cdr3_nt: TGTGCCAGCCGTAAAGACAGGGTGGAGACCGGGGAGCTGTTTTTT
cdr3_aa: CASRKDRVETGELFF
v_call: TRBV2
cdr3_length: 15
j_call: TRBJ2-2
clone_size: -
d_call: TRBD1

cdr3_nt: TGTGCCACCAGCAGAGGGGGGGTTGGAGATACGCAGTATTTT
cdr3_aa: CATSRGGVGDTQYF
v_call: TRBV15
cdr3_length: 14
j_call: TRBJ2-3
clone_size: -
d_call: -

cdr3_nt: TGTGCCAGCAGGAGAAAGACAGGGAGTTGGTCTGAAGCTTTCTTT
cdr3_aa: CASRRKTGSWSEAFF
v_call: TRBV5-4
cdr3_length: 15
j_call: TRBJ1-1
clone_size: -
d_call: TRBD1

cdr3_nt: TGTGCCATCAGACCCGGGACTAGCGGGAACCAAGAGACCCAGTACTTC
cdr3_aa: CAIRPGTSGNQETQYF
v_call: TRBV10-3
cdr3_length: 16
j_call: TRBJ2-5
clone_size: -
d_call: TRBD2